The next 8 T cell receptor beta chains were all read from a single sample in a study of shared clonotypes between healthy human individuals. The repertoire was sequenced with immunoSEQ multiplex PCR; TCRdb's copy has only in-frame clones and lacks some. Seen here are more than 900,000 clones, around 78% observed once, and the top ten hold 0.6% to 0.7%. Specimen: memory CD4+ T cells from PBMCs. Subset reported: CD45RA-negative fraction. These receptors were collected from a man aged 18 to 35 in good health. Some clones in this sample may be carry-over from other donors' samples.

The table lists this clone with a few counts. The V gene is TRBV5-1, the J gene TRBJ1-1; tentative D call: TRBD1 (5 bases). Trimming took 4 bases from V and 3 from J, leaving 7 bases between them. The CDR3 is made up of 12 amino acids. CDR1 is SGHRS and CDR2 is YFSETQ in the germline V gene. The CDR3 spells CASSQGHTEAFF. The CDR3 nucleotides are TGCGCCAGCAGCCAGGGTCACACTGAAGCTTTCTTT.

V usage is TRBV5-4 and J usage is TRBJ2-4; 7 bases fit TRBD2. Germline V CDR1 and CDR2: SGHNT, YYREEE (reference sequence). This CDR3 is built from 15 residues. Trimming removed 4 bases from V and 2 bases from J; junction bases left unmatched: 6. CDR3 in DNA: TGTGCCAGCAGCACCATGGGACTAACCAAAAACATTCAGTACTTC. This codes for CASSTMGLTKNIQYF.

The rearrangement joins TRBV7-2 to TRBJ2-2; 9 bases are a match to TRBD1. J lost 2 bases, V lost 6 bases, and 4 bases had no gene match. The CDR3 loop spans 15 amino acids. Looked up from germline, CDR1 is SGHTA and CDR2 is FQGNSA. The CDR3 coding sequence is TGTGCCAGCAGTAACAGGGGGCGAAACACCGGGGAGCTGTTTTTT. Amino acids: CASSNRGRNTGELFF. Based on the CDR3 plus reference TRBV7-2 and TRBJ2-2, the full variable domain is GAGVSQSPSNKVTEKGKDVELRCDPISGHTALYWYRQSLGQGLEFLIYFQGNSAPDKSGLPSDRFSAERTGGSVSTLTIQRTQQEDSAVYLCASSNRGRNTGELFFGEGSRLTVL.

The sample holds a few counts of this clone. This chain connects TRBV30 to TRBJ2-2; TRBD2 matches 13 bases. The CDR3 loop spans 14 amino acids. With V trimmed by 5 bases and J by 10 bases, 7 bases remained unmatched. CDR1 and CDR2 from the germline V gene are GTSNPN and SVGIG (reference sequence). Here the CDR3 reads CAWDQGLAGTELFF. CDR3 bases: TGTGCCTGGGATCAGGGACTAGCGGGAACGGAGCTGTTTTTT.

The CDR3 loop is CASRDRGYEQYF. The CDR3 region has the DNA TGTGCCAGCCGGGACAGGGGCTACGAGCAGTACTTC. This chain links TRBV7-9 with TRBJ2-7; 10 bases fit TRBD1. This CDR3 is built from 12 residues. The V segment lost 8 bases and the J segment 3 bases; nucleotides outside the gene matches: 1. The germline V gene has CDR1 SEHNR and CDR2 FQNEAQ (reference sequence).

This chain links TRBV5-4 with TRBJ2-3; 8 bases are a match to TRBD1. Germline CDR1 and CDR2: SGHNT and YYREEE (reference sequence). V was clipped by 7 bases and J by 1 base; unmatched bases: 5. The CDR3 is 14 residues long. The CDR3 loop is CASQQGAGTDTQYF. The CDR3 nucleotides read TGTGCCAGCCAGCAGGGGGCCGGCACAGATACGCAGTATTTT.

The rearrangement joins TRBV6-6 to TRBJ2-4; 9 positions agree with TRBD1. CDR1 is MNHNY, CDR2 SVGAGI, per germline (reference sequence). V was pared by 5 bases and J by 7 bases, with 3 bases of the junction left unmatched. The length of the CDR3 is 13 residues. CDR3 bases: TGTGCCAGCAGTCTGACAGGGGGGAACATTCAGTACTTC. Protein: CASSLTGGNIQYF.

This chain connects TRBV11-1 to TRBJ2-5; 14 bases line up with TRBD2. The CDR3 loop spans 16 amino acids. Trimming removed 4 bases from V and 1 base from J; junction bases left unmatched: 2. Germline CDR1 reads SGHAT; CDR2 reads FQDESV (reference sequence). The CDR3 DNA follows: TGTGCCAGCAGCTCGGGACTAGCGGGAGTCCAAGAGACCCAGTACTTC. This gives the protein CASSSGLAGVQETQYF.